The clone carrying this TCR beta chain qualifies as medium-sized. What it binds is not known. Cells sorted as Tregs were CD4+, CD25+ and CD127-/low. Broader study findings: Tumor Treg TCRs overlapped most with tumor naive CD4+ cells.

Trimming pared 5 bases from V and 6 bases from J, leaving 23 bases between. The CDR3 runs 17 residues. TCRdb processed the 5' RACE reads anew with MiXCR; each CDR3 protein has one entry. The repertoire has more than 7,500 distinct CDR3 sequences, 30% to 40% of them found once; the top ten carry about 5.3%. The chain is built from TRBV12-3 or TRBV12-4 and TRBJ1-5; D not certain. The sample was Tregs sorted from blood. The clonotype comes from a female donor with breast cancer. The CDR3 DNA reads TGTGCCAGCAGTCAAAGCCCCGCAGTGGTTTTCGGTCAGCCCCAGCATTTT. It codes for CASSQSPAVVFGQPQHF.